Sequencing of this TCR beta chain was carried out in a study of blood T cell repertoires in COVID-19. Profiling relied on immunoSEQ multiplex PCR, and the TCRdb table lists in-frame clones only, not all of them. The table shows under 250,000 clones, with around 83% occurring only once. The CDR3 extends over 15 amino acids. The J segment lost 5 bases and the V segment lost 2 bases, leaving 5 bases of the junction unmatched. Germline-derived CDR1 and CDR2 are MGHDK and SYGVNS. The chain employs TRBV25-1 and TRBJ2-1; 8 bases line up with TRBD1. The sequencing sample was made of peripheral blood. The receptor was isolated from a man aged 40-49 years with active or convalescent COVID-19. Here the CDR3 DNA reads TGTGCCAGCAGTGAAGGACAGGGATCCCACAATGAGCAGTTCTTC. Protein sequence: CASSEGQGSHNEQFF.